Listed below are T cell receptor beta chains from one sample, sequenced in a study of T cell responses to AZD1222 COVID-19 vaccine. Measured with immunoSEQ multiplex PCR; TCRdb has only the in-frame clones, and not every one. The table includes 95,000 to 120,000 clones, approximately 88% detected once. The sample was peripheral blood, taken 28 days after the second AZD1222 dose. These receptors all stem from an adult who received the AZD1222 COVID-19 vaccine. Both conserved end residues are part of each CDR3. The D gene is left open where the match is weak. Size is omitted from some rows. Given values are once, few, many or a class for expanded clones.

CASVSQGEAFF TGTGCCAGCGTATCGCAGGGGGAAGCTTTCTTT TRBJ1-1 TRBV10-3 - -
CASSLFRQGRDGYTF TGTGCCAGCAGTCTTTTTCGACAGGGCAGGGATGGCTACACCTTC TRBJ1-2 TRBV2 - TRBD1
CASSLAGIAGELFF TGCGCCAGCAGCTTAGCAGGGATCGCCGGGGAGCTGTTTTTT TRBJ2-2 TRBV5-1 - -
CASSPPSGSYNEQFF TGTGCCAGCTCACCACCGAGCGGGAGTTACAATGAGCAGTTCTTC TRBJ2-1 TRBV18 once TRBD2
CASSLSQGAVGYTF TGTGCCAGCAGCCTTTCGCAGGGGGCGGTTGGCTACACCTTC TRBJ1-2 TRBV27 - TRBD1
CASSPRILAGEETQYF TGTGCCAGCTCACCAAGGATTTTAGCGGGGGAAGAGACCCAGTACTTC TRBJ2-5 TRBV18 once TRBD2
CASSRSPGQNNSPLHF TGCGCCAGCAGCCGATCACCGGGACAGAACAATTCACCCCTCCACTTT TRBJ1-6 TRBV4-3 - TRBD1
CAISDSSGNTIYF TGTGCCATCAGTGATTCCTCTGGAAACACCATATATTTT TRBJ1-3 TRBV10-3 once -
CASSPIRGQGTDTQYF TGTGCCAGCTCACCAATAAGGGGCCAGGGCACAGATACGCAGTATTTT TRBJ2-3 TRBV18 - -
CASSKAPEFSTGNTIYF TGTGCCAGCAGTAAAGCCCCGGAGTTCTCTACTGGAAACACCATATATTTT TRBJ1-3 TRBV6-1 few -
CAISVDWANEQYF TGTGCCATCAGTGTAGACTGGGCCAACGAGCAGTACTTC TRBJ2-7 TRBV10-3 - -
CASSVAPGTGGQVDTQYF TGTGCCAGCAGTGTCGCCCCCGGGACGGGGGGGCAGGTAGATACGCAGTATTTT TRBJ2-3 TRBV6-4 - TRBD2
CASSRNMDNEQFF TGCGCCAGCAGTCGGAATATGGACAATGAGCAGTTCTTC TRBJ2-1 TRBV4-1 - -
CASRRTGLSYNEQFF TGTGCCAGCCGGCGGACCGGACTTTCCTACAATGAGCAGTTCTTC TRBJ2-1 TRBV18 once -
CASSLGGPKRTQYF TGTGCCAGCAGCTTAGGGGGGCCCAAGAGAACCCAGTACTTC TRBJ2-5 TRBV7-9 few -
CASSPGRSLGGTQYF TGTGCTAGCAGCCCGGGACGTAGCTTAGGGGGGACGCAGTATTTT TRBJ2-3 TRBV7-7 - -
CASSSPGQGSDEQYF TGTGCCAGCAGTTCTCCGGGACAGGGATCGGACGAGCAGTACTTC TRBJ2-7 TRBV28 - TRBD1
CASSYAGGRNTEAFF TGTGCCAGCAGCTATGCCGGTGGAAGGAACACTGAAGCTTTCTTT TRBJ1-1 TRBV6-2/TRBV6-3 - -
CSERDRGRGSPLHF TGCAGCGAACGGGACAGGGGGCGCGGTTCACCCCTCCACTTT TRBJ1-6 TRBV29-1 - TRBD1
CASSRRGAGVEKLFF TGTGCCAGTAGTCGCCGGGGGGCCGGGGTTGAAAAACTGTTTTTT TRBJ1-4 TRBV19 - -
CASSEHTYYRDRGLSQYNEQFF TGTGCCAGCAGTGAACATACTTATTACCGGGACAGGGGGCTCTCCCAATACAATGAGCAGTTCTTC TRBJ2-1 TRBV2 - TRBD1
CASSLQGVGADTQYF TGTGCCAGTAGCCTACAGGGGGTTGGGGCAGATACGCAGTATTTT TRBJ2-3 TRBV19 - TRBD1
CSARRDSTYEQYF TGCAGCGCCCGACGGGACAGCACCTACGAGCAGTACTTC TRBJ2-7 TRBV29-1 - TRBD1
CASRGDGWTEAFF TGTGCCAGCAGGGGGGATGGATGGACTGAAGCTTTCTTT TRBJ1-1 TRBV2 - -
CASSPPGLEHGTQYF TGTGCCAGCTCACCCCCCGGACTCGAGCACGGTACGCAGTATTTT TRBJ2-3 TRBV18 - -
CASRHRGGNQPQHF TGTGCCAGCAGACACAGGGGAGGGAATCAGCCCCAGCATTTT TRBJ1-5 TRBV6-5 - TRBD1
CASSVQKNIQYF TGTGCCAGCAGTGTCCAGAAAAACATTCAGTACTTC TRBJ2-4 TRBV2 - -
CASSSRLGGYQETQYF TGTGCCAGCAGTTCCCGGCTCGGGGGGTACCAAGAGACCCAGTACTTC TRBJ2-5 TRBV27 - TRBD2
CASSYDRQYGYTF TGTGCCAGCAGTTACGACAGGCAGTATGGCTACACCTTC TRBJ1-2 TRBV6-5 few -
CASSQQDNFGYGYTF TGCGCCAGCAGCCAACAAGATAATTTTGGCTATGGCTACACCTTC TRBJ1-2 TRBV4-1 - -
CASSDDPTGHPYGYTF TGTGCCAGCAGCGATGACCCGACAGGCCACCCTTATGGCTACACCTTC TRBJ1-2 TRBV7-9 few -
CASSSDRGPSPLHF TGCGCCAGCAGCTCCGACAGGGGGCCCTCACCCCTCCACTTT TRBJ1-6 TRBV4-1 - TRBD1
CASSNQGADYGYTF TGTGCCAGCAGCAACCAGGGGGCGGACTATGGCTACACCTTC TRBJ1-2 TRBV6-5 - TRBD1
CASSYSRPGTYGYTF TGTGCCAGCAGTTACTCGCGACCCGGGACCTATGGCTACACCTTC TRBJ1-2 TRBV6-2/TRBV6-3 - -
CASSQDREAFF TGTGCCAGCAGCCAAGACAGGGAAGCTTTCTTT TRBJ1-1 TRBV3-1/TRBV3-2 - -
CASSAGGQGAKTQYF TGTGCCAGTAGTGCCGGGGGACAGGGGGCAAAGACCCAGTACTTC TRBJ2-5 TRBV19 - TRBD1
CASSFGTGRPQHF TGTGCCAGCAGTTTCGGTACAGGGAGGCCCCAGCATTTT TRBJ1-5 TRBV27 - -
CASSLGVRYGYTF TGTGCCAGCAGCTTAGGGGTCAGGTATGGCTACACCTTC TRBJ1-2 TRBV7-9 - -
CASSYLGEAEAFF TGTGCCAGCAGTTACTTAGGCGAAGCTGAAGCTTTCTTT TRBJ1-1 TRBV6-6 - -
CASSQDLQGGLYEQYF TGTGCCAGCAGCCAAGATTTACAGGGGGGCCTCTACGAGCAGTACTTC TRBJ2-7 TRBV3-1/TRBV3-2 - TRBD1
CAGARSGGNTIYF TGTGCCGGCGCCCGGAGTGGTGGAAACACCATATATTTT TRBJ1-3 TRBV5-4 - -